The T cell receptor beta chain described here comes from a study of identifying expanded T cells in peripheral blood. General study results and limits: Across healthy donors, higher total template counts meant significantly greater roughly two-week count variance. Over two and four weeks, about 15 and 19 clones changed, versus approximately 1.1 between replicates.

The protocol was immunoSEQ multiplex PCR, while the TCRdb copy is restricted to in-frame clones and leaves out a portion. The sample has tens of thousands of clones, around 83% seen once; the top ten hold around 4.3%. The V gene lost 3 bases and the J gene lost 3 bases, with 11 bases spanning the gap. This CDR3 spans 14 amino acids. Germline V gene lookup returns CDR1 KGHSH and CDR2 LQKENI. No infections or other immune events were documented during collection. In regard to this clone: The antigen is not known.

The rearrangement uses TRBV18 and TRBJ1-1, with D possibly matching TRBD1 (5 bases). The source is a person aged 18 to 75 in good health. The sample comprised blood. The CDR3 loop reads CASSPVGGDTEAFF. The CDR3 coding sequence is TGTGCCAGCTCACCTGTGGGGGGGGACACTGAAGCTTTCTTT.